The rows below give T cell receptor beta chains drawn from one sample of a study of spatial heterogeneity in lung cancer. One entry per CDR3 protein, called by TCRdb with MiXCR from the 5' RACE reads. The sample carries about 27,000 distinct CDR3 sequences, 6.9% recorded once. The specimen was PBMCs, collected at surgery. These receptors were obtained from a male donor with early-stage non-small cell lung cancer. CDR3s include the opening cysteine and the closing phenylalanine or tryptophan. D genes are given only for firm matches. Clone size appears in some rows only: once, few, many, or a class for an expanded clone.

CDR3: CATSDRQNEQFF; DNA: TGTGCCACCAGTGACCGCCAAAATGAGCAGTTCTTC; D: -; J: TRBJ2-1; V: TRBV24-1; size: many
CDR3: CASSSGGLDTDTQYF; DNA: TGTGCCAGCAGCTCCGGCGGCCTAGACACAGATACGCAGTATTTT; D: -; J: TRBJ2-3; V: TRBV9; size: many
CDR3: CSAKGGGSPLHF; DNA: TGCAGTGCTAAGGGAGGGGGTTCACCCCTCCACTTT; D: -; J: TRBJ1-6; V: TRBV20-1; size: many
CDR3: CASSERYEQYF; DNA: TGTGCCAGCTCTGAACGCTACGAGCAGTACTTC; D: -; J: TRBJ2-7; V: TRBV18; size: -
CDR3: CASSVQQTRDTQYF; DNA: TGTGCCAGCAGCGTACAGCAAACAAGGGATACGCAGTATTTT; D: -; J: TRBJ2-3; V: TRBV9; size: few
CDR3: CASSADSLTNYGYTF; DNA: TGTGCCAGCAGCGCTGACAGTTTAACTAACTATGGCTACACCTTC; D: -; J: TRBJ1-2; V: TRBV2; size: many
CDR3: CSVETRSETQYF; DNA: TGCAGCGTTGAGACTAGATCGGAGACCCAGTACTTC; D: -; J: TRBJ2-5; V: TRBV29-1; size: many
CDR3: CASSPGFGYTF; DNA: TGTGCCAGCAGTCCAGGGTTTGGCTACACCTTC; D: -; J: TRBJ1-2; V: TRBV28; size: many
CDR3: CASTNTFLGTDTQYF; DNA: TGTGCCAGCACCAACACTTTCCTGGGCACAGATACGCAGTATTTT; D: -; J: TRBJ2-3; V: TRBV6-5; size: -
CDR3: CAIGDGADRVRGYTF; DNA: TGTGCCATCGGGGATGGAGCGGACAGGGTTCGAGGCTACACCTTC; D: TRBD1; J: TRBJ1-2; V: TRBV10-3; size: -
CDR3: CASSLGGVQETQYF; DNA: TGTGCCAGCAGCTTAGGAGGGGTCCAAGAGACCCAGTACTTC; D: -; J: TRBJ2-5; V: TRBV5-4; size: many
CDR3: CASSFAATVYGYTF; DNA: TGTGCCAGCAGTTTCGCTGCCACCGTCTATGGCTACACCTTC; D: -; J: TRBJ1-2; V: TRBV12-3/TRBV12-4; size: many
CDR3: CASCQAGSAGELFF; DNA: TGTGCTAGCTGCCAAGCTGGATCAGCCGGGGAGCTGTTTTTT; D: -; J: TRBJ2-2; V: TRBV12-5; size: many
CDR3: CASSRQSGSYEQYF; DNA: TGTGCCAGCAGTCGTCAATCAGGGTCCTACGAGCAGTACTTC; D: -; J: TRBJ2-7; V: TRBV7-2; size: many
CDR3: CASSPRDRGLSTQYF; DNA: TGTGCCAGTAGTCCCCGGGACAGGGGGCTAAGTACGCAGTATTTT; D: TRBD1; J: TRBJ2-3; V: TRBV19; size: -
CDR3: CSAEGRSSYNEQFF; DNA: TGCAGTGCTGAGGGCAGGAGCTCCTACAATGAGCAGTTCTTC; D: -; J: TRBJ2-1; V: TRBV20-1; size: many
CDR3: CASKLGDTEAFF; DNA: TGTGCCAGCAAGTTGGGGGACACTGAAGCTTTCTTT; D: -; J: TRBJ1-1; V: TRBV27; size: many